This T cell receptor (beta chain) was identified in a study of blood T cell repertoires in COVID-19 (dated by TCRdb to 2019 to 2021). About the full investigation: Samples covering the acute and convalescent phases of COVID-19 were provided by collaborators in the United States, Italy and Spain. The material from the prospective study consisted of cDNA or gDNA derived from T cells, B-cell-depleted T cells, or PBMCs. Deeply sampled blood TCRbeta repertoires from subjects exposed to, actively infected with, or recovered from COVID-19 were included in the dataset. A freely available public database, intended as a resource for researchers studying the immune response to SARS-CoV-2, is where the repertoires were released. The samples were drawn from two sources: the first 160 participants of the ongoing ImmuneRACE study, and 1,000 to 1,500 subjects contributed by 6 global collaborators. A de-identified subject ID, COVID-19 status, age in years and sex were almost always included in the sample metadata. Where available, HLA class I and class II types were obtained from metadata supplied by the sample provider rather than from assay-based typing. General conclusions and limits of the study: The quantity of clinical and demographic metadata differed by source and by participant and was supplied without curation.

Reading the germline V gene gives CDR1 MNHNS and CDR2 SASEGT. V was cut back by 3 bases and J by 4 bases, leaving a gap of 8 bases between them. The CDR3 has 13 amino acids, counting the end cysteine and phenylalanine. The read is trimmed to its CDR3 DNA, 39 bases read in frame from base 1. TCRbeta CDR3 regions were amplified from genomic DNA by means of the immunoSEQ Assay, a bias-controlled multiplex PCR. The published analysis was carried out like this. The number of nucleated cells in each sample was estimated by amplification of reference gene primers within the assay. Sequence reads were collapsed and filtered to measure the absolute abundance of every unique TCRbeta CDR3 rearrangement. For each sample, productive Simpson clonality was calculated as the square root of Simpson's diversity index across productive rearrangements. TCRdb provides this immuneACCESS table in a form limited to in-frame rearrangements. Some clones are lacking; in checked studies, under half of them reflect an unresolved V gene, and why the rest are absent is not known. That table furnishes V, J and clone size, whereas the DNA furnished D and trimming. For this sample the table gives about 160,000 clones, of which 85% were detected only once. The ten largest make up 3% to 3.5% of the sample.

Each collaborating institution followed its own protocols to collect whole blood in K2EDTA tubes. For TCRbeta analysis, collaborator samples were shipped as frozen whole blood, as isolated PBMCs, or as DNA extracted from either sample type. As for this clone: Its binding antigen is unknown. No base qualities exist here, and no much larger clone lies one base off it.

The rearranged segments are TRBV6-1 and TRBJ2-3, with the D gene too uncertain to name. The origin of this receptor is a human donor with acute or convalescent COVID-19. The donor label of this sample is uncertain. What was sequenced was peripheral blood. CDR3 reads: CASSDSLADTQYF. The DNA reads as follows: TGTGCCAGCAGTGATTCTCTCGCAGATACGCAGTATTTT.